One and the same sample provided the 21 T cell receptor beta chains below, sequenced in a study of beta chain features in type 1 diabetes. The study reverse transcribed the entire isolated RNA, so it sequenced expressed TCRB transcripts. Sequencing used immunoSEQ multiplex PCR; TCRdb keeps in-frame clones, though not all of them. The sample consists of roughly 310,000 clones, approximately 10% of them appearing once. Sequencing used naive CD4+ T cells from blood. These receptors were obtained from a woman between 25 and 40 years old in good health.

This sequence joins TRBV6-6 and TRBJ2-7; no clear D gene. Germline loops: CDR1 MNHNY, CDR2 SVGAGI (reference sequence). This CDR3 is 14 amino acids long. V was clipped by 0 bases and J by 5 bases, with 11 bases between them. This chain's CDR3 is CASSYSSGLHEQYF. The CDR3 DNA reads TGTGCCAGCAGTTACTCGTCCGGTCTCCACGAGCAGTACTTC.

The rearrangement joins TRBV28 to TRBJ2-7; the D gene is possibly TRBD2 (6 bases). The CDR3 length is 15 residues. V lost 3 bases to trimming and J lost 2 bases, with 14 bases between them. CDR1 and CDR2 (germline): MDHEN, SYDVKM. DNA for the CDR3: TGTGCCAGCAGTTTGGAGGGGATGGAGGCCTACGAGCAGTACTTC. Amino acid sequence: CASSLEGMEAYEQYF.

This clone was recorded a few times. The chain joins TRBV27 to TRBJ2-7; the D gene is possibly TRBD2 (5 bases). The germline V gene encodes CDR1 MNHEY and CDR2 SMNVEV (reference sequence). The CDR3 length is 16 residues. The V gene lost 5 bases and the J gene lost 3 bases, with 20 bases spanning the gap. The chain's CDR3 is CASSPRMEVRRYEQYF. The CDR3 DNA reads TGTGCCAGCAGTCCCCGGATGGAGGTGAGACGCTACGAGCAGTACTTC.

The chain uses TRBV28 and TRBJ1-2; 7 bases fit TRBD1. The CDR3 loop spans 14 amino acids. J lost 4 bases, V lost 3 bases, and 5 bases had no gene match. CDR1 MDHEN and CDR2 SYDVKM come from the germline V gene. The CDR3 DNA is TGTGCCAGCAGTTTGACAGGGTTAGGCTATGGCTACACCTTC. This codes for CASSLTGLGYGYTF.

The rearrangement uses TRBV5-4 and TRBJ2-7; 11 nucleotides agree with TRBD1. Germline CDR1 and CDR2: SGHNT and YYREEE (reference sequence). This CDR3 has 14 residues. V lost 3 bases to trimming and J lost 6 bases; unmatched junction nucleotides: 5. The CDR3 coding sequence is TGTGCCAGCAGCTACCGGGACAGGGGGTCCGAGCAGTACTTC. This codes for CASSYRDRGSEQYF.

This clone was found a few times. V and J are TRBV9 and TRBJ2-2; 8 bases map to TRBD2. CDR3 length: 16 residues. Germline V CDR1 and CDR2: SGDLS, YYNGEE. With V trimmed by 0 bases and J by 4 bases, 5 bases remained unmatched. The CDR3: CASSVVTSGLTGELFF. CDR3 nucleotide sequence: TGTGCCAGCAGCGTAGTAACTAGCGGCCTCACCGGGGAGCTGTTTTTT.

There are a few counts of this clone. V is TRBV29-1 and J is TRBJ2-3; 7 nucleotides match TRBD2. The germline V gene encodes CDR1 SQVTM and CDR2 ANQGSEA. CDR3 length equals 15 residues. V lost 4 bases, J lost 2 bases, and 9 bases stayed unmatched. The CDR3 nucleotides are TGCAGCGTTGCACCCGGGACTACCGACACAGATACGCAGTATTTT. Translating gives CSVAPGTTDTDTQYF.

The chain has TRBV7-9 and TRBJ1-5; no firm D call. Trimming took off 3 bases at V and 5 bases at J, with 8 bases between the two ends. Per germline, CDR1 SEHNR and CDR2 FQNEAQ (reference sequence). The CDR3 contains 13 residues. CDR3 DNA sequence: TGTGCCAGCAGCTTTAGTCCCGATCAGCCCCAGCATTTT. Amino acid sequence: CASSFSPDQPQHF.

In this sample, this clone turned up a few times. V gene TRBV30 combines with J gene TRBJ1-2; D is ambiguous. The CDR3 extends over 12 amino acids. Germline CDR1 is GTSNPN and CDR2 is SVGIG (reference sequence). Trimming stripped 4 bases from V and 2 bases from J, with 8 bases between. This chain's CDR3 is CAWTGINYGYTF. CDR3 sequence (DNA): TGTGCCTGGACCGGGATCAACTATGGCTACACCTTC.

This clone was seen only a few times. V gene TRBV19 combines with J gene TRBJ2-1; the match to TRBD2 covers 11 bases. After removal of 5 bases from V and 10 bases from J, the junction contained 7 bases not matched to a gene. Germline assignment: CDR1 LNHDA and CDR2 SQIVND (reference sequence). The CDR3 runs to 14 residues. CDR3: CASSVQLAGVEQFF. CDR3 nucleotides: TGTGCCAGTAGTGTTCAACTAGCGGGAGTAGAGCAGTTCTTC.

V is TRBV5-1 and J is TRBJ2-3; 9 bases align to TRBD2. V lost 4 bases and J lost 4; bases outside the gene matches: 7. This CDR3 has 15 amino acids. Germline loops: CDR1 SGHRS, CDR2 YFSETQ. The CDR3 bases are TGCGCCAGCAGCGATGTAGCGGGAGTATCAGATACGCAGTATTTT. Protein product: CASSDVAGVSDTQYF.

A few counts support this clone. The chain employs TRBV30 and TRBJ1-5; no reliable D call. Between the trimmed V and J ends, which lost 1 base and 4 bases, there was a span of 8 bases. The CDR3 is made up of 13 amino acids. CDR1 is GTSNPN, CDR2 SVGIG, per germline (reference sequence). The CDR3 sequence: CAWSGQKNQPQHF. The CDR3 DNA follows: TGTGCCTGGAGTGGGCAGAAGAATCAGCCCCAGCATTTT.

CDR3 amino acids: CASSLYSLAEYNEQFF. For the CDR3, the DNA is TGTGCCAGCAGCTTATATTCCCTAGCGGAATACAATGAGCAGTTCTTC. The J gene is TRBJ2-1, the V gene TRBV7-3, with 7 bases identical to TRBD2. J gave up 4 bases and V 2 bases, and 8 bases lay outside the gene matches. The germline V gene has CDR1 SGHTA and CDR2 FQGTGA. This CDR3 has 16 amino acids.

J is TRBJ2-7 and V is TRBV27; 8 bases map to TRBD2. The CDR3 extends over 14 amino acids. Germline V gene lookup returns CDR1 MNHEY and CDR2 SMNVEV (reference sequence). Trimming at V came to 4 bases and at J to 2 bases, leaving 4 bases not matched to a gene. CDR3 sequence: CASSSTSGAYEQYF. The CDR3 DNA reads TGTGCCAGCAGTTCAACTAGCGGTGCCTACGAGCAGTACTTC.

The genes are TRBV11-2 and TRBJ1-1; D gene ambiguous. The V and J ends lost 2 bases and 0 bases respectively, with 7 bases between them. Germline V gene sequence: CDR1 SGHAT, CDR2 FQNNGV. CDR3 size: 14 residues. CDR3 loop: CASSLTNMNTEAFF. The DNA for the CDR3 is TGTGCCAGCAGCTTAACAAACATGAACACTGAAGCTTTCTTT.

This clone turned up a few times. The chain uses TRBV25-1 and TRBJ1-3, with no clear D. This CDR3 region has 12 residues. CDR1 and CDR2 (germline): MGHDK, SYGVNS. The V and J ends lost 2 bases and 4 bases respectively, with 3 bases between them. For the CDR3, the DNA is TGTGCCAGCAGTGAACAGGGAAACACCATATATTTT. Its protein is CASSEQGNTIYF.

This clone was seen a few times. The chain uses TRBV11-2 and TRBJ2-1, with D possibly matching TRBD2 (5 bases). This CDR3 is built from 15 residues. The germline gives CDR1 SGHAT, CDR2 FQNNGV. Trimming pared 5 bases from V and 7 bases from J, leaving 18 bases between. The CDR3: CASSPEALPGNEQFF. The CDR3, as DNA: TGTGCCAGCAGCCCGGAGGCCCTCCCGGGGAATGAGCAGTTCTTC.

The chain employs TRBV9 and TRBJ2-3; 9 nucleotides align to TRBD1. Trimming at V came to 1 base and at J to 3 bases, leaving 12 bases not matched to a gene. The CDR3 spans 18 residues. Germline CDR1 and CDR2: SGDLS and YYNGEE. The CDR3 protein is CASSVRGTGFGGTDTQYF. The CDR3 nucleotides are TGTGCCAGCAGCGTAAGGGGGACAGGGTTTGGGGGGACAGATACGCAGTATTTT.

The rearrangement uses TRBV14 and TRBJ2-7; D unclear. CDR3 size: 13 residues. Germline assignment: CDR1 SGHDN and CDR2 FVKESK. Trimming removed 3 bases at V and 4 bases at J, with 10 bases between. The CDR3 coding sequence is TGTGCCAGCAGCCAGCCCTACCATTACGAGCAGTACTTC. Translating it yields CASSQPYHYEQYF.

In this sample, this clone turned up a few times. The chain uses TRBV7-2 and TRBJ2-7; 9 positions agree with TRBD1. The CDR3 has 16 amino acids. Losses at the gene ends were 2 bases for V and 0 bases for J; bases not matched to a gene: 5. Per the germline V gene, CDR1 is SGHTA and CDR2 is FQGNSA. The CDR3 spells CASSLRTGDISYEQYF. CDR3 nucleotide sequence: TGTGCCAGCAGCTTACGGACAGGGGACATCTCCTACGAGCAGTACTTC.

This clone was counted between two and nine times. This rearrangement joins TRBV19 to TRBJ2-7; TRBD1 matches 9 bases. V was pared by 0 bases and J by 4 bases, with 7 bases of the junction left unmatched. CDR1 LNHDA and CDR2 SQIVND come from the germline V gene (reference sequence). The CDR3 is made up of 16 amino acids. DNA of the CDR3: TGTGCCAGTAGTATAGAGGGACAGGGCGAATTTTACGAGCAGTACTTC. This sequence encodes CASSIEGQGEFYEQYF.